The source of this T cell receptor (beta chain) is a study of blood T cells in healthy people across ages (dated by TCRdb to about 2015). Background for the entire study: In model experiments, template switching captured roughly one uniquely barcoded TCR beta cDNA molecule for every two T cells. The study measured age-related changes in TCR beta repertoire diversity using deep sequencing normalized with unique cDNA molecular identifiers. Donors were grouped into four age groups: young (average approximately 15 years), middle-aged (approximately 41), aged (62) and long-lived (about 82). To avoid experimental bias, donors of different ages were randomly spread across the sequencing lanes. Two additional independent replicas of 1 million unique cDNA reads from the same blood draw were analyzed for two donors (one aged 18 to 30 and one aged 80 or older).

As concerns this clonotype: This clone's antigen is unknown. Base quality data are lacking; no much larger clone is found one base away.

Library method: 5' RACE. Sequencing was performed on an Illumina HiSeq 2500. The second PCR ran for roughly 6 to 11 cycles and used a J-beta primer mix along with a sample-barcoded 5' primer. A template-switch 5' adaptor carrying 12 random nucleotides introduced a unique molecular identifier onto each TCR beta cDNA molecule. Each sample yielded at least 2.5 million CDR3-containing paired-end reads. All of the RNA was converted into first-strand cDNA using the Mint cDNA synthesis kit, with a TRBC-specific oligonucleotide serving as the primer. All cDNA was treated with uracil-DNA glycosylase and then went through a first 18-cycle PCR with the universal primers M1SS and BC2_uni_R. The original methods were these. For normalization, 1 million high-quality reads, each with a distinct molecular identifier, were randomly selected from each sample. Reads sharing molecular identifiers were discarded rather than binned into consensus sequences. CDR3 identification, clonotype clustering and error correction used MiTCR with a Q25 quality threshold and the strictest error-elimination algorithm. A nonparametric unseen species model with Euler transformation was used to estimate a lower bound on total TCR beta diversity. TCRdb trimmed the raw reads at Q25, called clones with MiXCR and kept productive beta chains. For every CDR3 protein sequence, its rows merge into one entry that carries the most common genes and DNA. The V and J calls here are based on TCRdb, not the publication. A total of about 1.6 million distinct CDR3 sequences appear in this sample, 30% to 35% of them only once. Of the sample, about 11% falls within the top ten clones.

The roughly 39 donors, aged about 6 to 100 years, were systemically healthy Caucasian individuals from Russia. Each donor gave ten milliliters of peripheral blood, collected into EDTA-treated Vacutainer tubes. Ficoll-Paque density-gradient centrifugation was used to isolate PBMCs, with at least 6.5 million per sample. Trizol reagent was used to extract total RNA from the PBMCs, yielding at least 6 micrograms per sample. Naive CD45RAhigh/CD27high T cell percentages were measured by flow cytometry on a PBMC aliquot from every donor. General findings and caveats noted by the study authors: Because profiling used bulk unsorted PBMCs, naive and antigen-experienced compartments could not be compared conclusively. Because donor CMV infection status was unknown, age-related changes in expanded clonotypes were potentially confounded. Observed TCR beta diversity per million T cells fell roughly linearly with age, and a significant reduction was already apparent by age approximately 40. There was a strong correlation between observed TCR beta diversity and the percentage of naive T cells measured by flow cytometry. The long-lived group showed more naive CD4+ T cells, fewer expanded clones and increased TCR diversity than the aged group, suggesting age selection. Estimates of total diversity from one million sequenced T cells were regarded as lower bounds and underestimates.

Taken from the germline V gene, the CDR1 and CDR2 loops are SGHDT and YYEEEE. V is cut by 4 bases and J by 5 bases, and the space between the germline ends is 15 bases. The cysteine opens and the phenylalanine closes a CDR3 of 14 amino acids. Only the CDR3 DNA stays, 42 bases, in frame from base 1. This chain joins TRBV5-6 to TRBJ2-5, with the D gene possibly TRBD1 or TRBD2, each one fitting 6 bases. The sample consisted of blood. The TCR sequence derives from a woman in her twenties or thirties in good health. The bases read TGTGCCAGCAGCCCCGTGTCGGGGGCGGAGACCCAGTACTTC. It translates to CASSPVSGAETQYF.